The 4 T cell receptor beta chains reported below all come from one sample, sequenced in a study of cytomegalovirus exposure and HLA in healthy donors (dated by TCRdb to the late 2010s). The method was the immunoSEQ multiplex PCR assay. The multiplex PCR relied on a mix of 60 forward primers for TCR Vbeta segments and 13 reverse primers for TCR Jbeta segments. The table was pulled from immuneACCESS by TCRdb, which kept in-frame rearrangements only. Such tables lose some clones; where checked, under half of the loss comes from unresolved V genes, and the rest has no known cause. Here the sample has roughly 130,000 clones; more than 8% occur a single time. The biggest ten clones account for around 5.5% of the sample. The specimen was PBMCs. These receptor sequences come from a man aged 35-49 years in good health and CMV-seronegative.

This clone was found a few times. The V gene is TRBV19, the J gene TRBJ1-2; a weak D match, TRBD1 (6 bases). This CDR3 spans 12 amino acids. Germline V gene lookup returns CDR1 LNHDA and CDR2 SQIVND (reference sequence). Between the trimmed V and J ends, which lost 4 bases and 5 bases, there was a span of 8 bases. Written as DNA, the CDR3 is TGTGCCAGTAGTAGGCAGGGGTATGGCTACACCTTC. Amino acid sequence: CASSRQGYGYTF.

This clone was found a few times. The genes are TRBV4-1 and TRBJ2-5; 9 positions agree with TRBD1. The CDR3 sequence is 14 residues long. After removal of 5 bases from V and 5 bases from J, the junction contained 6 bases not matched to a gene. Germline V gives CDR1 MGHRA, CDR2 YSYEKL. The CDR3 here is CASSYGQGSETQYF. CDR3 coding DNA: TGCGCCAGCAGCTACGGACAGGGGAGCGAGACCCAGTACTTC.

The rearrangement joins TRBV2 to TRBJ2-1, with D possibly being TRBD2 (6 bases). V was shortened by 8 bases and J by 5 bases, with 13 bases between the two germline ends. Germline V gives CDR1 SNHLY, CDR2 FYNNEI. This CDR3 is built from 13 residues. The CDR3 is CASFVADNNEQFF. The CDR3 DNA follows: TGTGCCAGCTTCGTAGCGGACAACAATGAGCAGTTCTTC. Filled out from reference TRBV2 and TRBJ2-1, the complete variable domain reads EPEVTQTPSHQVTQMGQEVILRCVPISNHLYFYWYRQILGQKVEFLVSFYNNEISEKSEIFDDQFSVERPDGSNFTLKIRSTKLEDSAMYFCASFVADNNEQFFGPGTRLTVL.

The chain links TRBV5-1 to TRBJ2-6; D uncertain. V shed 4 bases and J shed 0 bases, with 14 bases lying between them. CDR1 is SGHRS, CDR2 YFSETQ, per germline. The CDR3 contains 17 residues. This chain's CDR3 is CASSHNGVGSGANVLTF. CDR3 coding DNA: TGCGCCAGCAGCCACAACGGAGTCGGCTCTGGGGCCAACGTCCTGACTTTC. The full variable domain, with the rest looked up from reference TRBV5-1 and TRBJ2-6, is KAGVTQTPRYLIKTRGQQVTLSCSPISGHRSVSWYQQTPGQGLQFLFEYFSETQRNKGNFPGRFSGRQFSNSRSEMNVSTLELGDSALYLCASSHNGVGSGANVLTFGAGSRLTVL.